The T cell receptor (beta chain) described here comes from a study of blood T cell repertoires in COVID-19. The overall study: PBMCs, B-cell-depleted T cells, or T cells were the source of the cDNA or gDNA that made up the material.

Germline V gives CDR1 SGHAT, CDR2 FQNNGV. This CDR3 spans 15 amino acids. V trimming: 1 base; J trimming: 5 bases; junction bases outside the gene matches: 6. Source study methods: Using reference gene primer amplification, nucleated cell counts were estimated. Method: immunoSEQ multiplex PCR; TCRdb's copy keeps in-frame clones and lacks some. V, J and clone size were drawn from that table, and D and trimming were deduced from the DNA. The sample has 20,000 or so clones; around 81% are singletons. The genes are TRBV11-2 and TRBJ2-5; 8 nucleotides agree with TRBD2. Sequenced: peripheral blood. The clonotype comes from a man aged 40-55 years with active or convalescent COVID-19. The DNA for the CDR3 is TGTGCCAGCAGCTTAGTCGGGGGGGTCGGGGAGACCCAGTACTTC. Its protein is CASSLVGGVGETQYF.